One and the same sample provided the 29 T cell receptor beta chains below, sequenced in a study of T cell repertoires in cytomegalovirus infection. TCRdb reanalysed the reads using MiXCR and keeps one entry per CDR3 protein. There are roughly 500,000 distinct CDR3 sequences in the sample; roughly 46% occur only once, and approximately 40% lies in the top ten. No antigen has been identified for these receptors. Specimen: cultured PBMCs, collected from culture after CMV antigen stimulation. These TCRs come from a human donor in good health (CMV status not recorded). Some clones in this sample may be carry-over from other donors' samples.

The gene calls are TRBV7-2 and TRBJ2-6; D is unresolved. Trimming shortened V by 2 bases and J by 1 base, and 6 bases separated the two germline ends. The CDR3 contains 15 residues. Germline CDR1 is SGHTA and CDR2 is FQGNSA. The CDR3 protein is CASSLKGSGANVLTF. CDR3 DNA sequence: TGTGCCAGCAGCTTAAAGGGATCTGGGGCCAACGTCCTGACTTTC.

The V and J genes are TRBV7-9 and TRBJ1-5; TRBD1 matches 8 bases. V lost 4 bases to trimming and J lost 3 bases; unmatched junction nucleotides: 5. CDR3 size: 15 residues. Per the germline V gene, CDR1 is SEHNR and CDR2 is FQNEAQ (reference sequence). CDR3 nucleotide sequence: TGTGCCAGCAGCTCCGGACAGGGCTTCAATCAGCCCCAGCATTTT. Amino acids: CASSSGQGFNQPQHF. Full variable domain (rest looked up from reference TRBV7-9 and TRBJ1-5): DTGVSQNPRHKITKRGQNVTFRCDPISEHNRLYWYRQTLGQGPEFLTYFQNEAQLEKSRLLSDRFSAERPKGSFSTLEIQRTEQGDSAMYLCASSSGQGFNQPQHFGDGTRLSIL.

There are a few counts of this clonotype. The chain recombines TRBV27 with TRBJ2-3; D is unclear. The CDR3 length is 15 residues. The germline V and J ends were trimmed by 3 bases and 1 base, with 11 bases remaining between them. Germline V gene sequence: CDR1 MNHEY, CDR2 SMNVEV (reference sequence). The CDR3 is CASSLARRGTDTQYF. For the CDR3, the DNA is TGTGCCAGCAGTTTGGCCCGAAGGGGCACAGATACGCAGTATTTT.

The table lists this clonotype with a few counts. V is TRBV7-6 and J is TRBJ2-2; D is uncertain. The V gene lost 2 bases and the J gene lost 4 bases, with 5 bases spanning the gap. The CDR3 has 13 residues. Germline V CDR1 and CDR2: SGHVS, FNYEAQ. Here the CDR3 reads CASSLKVTGELFF. CDR3 bases: TGTGCCAGCAGCTTAAAGGTCACCGGGGAGCTGTTTTTT.

This chain connects TRBV11-2 to TRBJ2-7; no definite D call. This CDR3 spans 13 amino acids. Germline lookup yields CDR1 SGHAT and CDR2 FQNNGV. Trimming took 3 bases from V and 2 from J, leaving 8 bases between them. The CDR3 DNA is TGTGCCAGCAGCTTTGACGCGACCTACGAGCAGTACTTC. Translated: CASSFDATYEQYF. Full variable domain (outside the CDR3, taken from reference TRBV11-2 and TRBJ2-7): EAGVAQSPRYKIIEKRQSVAFWCNPISGHATLYWYQQILGQGPKLLIQFQNNGVVDDSQLPKDRFSAERLKGVDSTLKIQPAKLEDSAVYLCASSFDATYEQYFGPGTRLTVT.

The gene calls are TRBV7-2 and TRBJ2-2; 11 bases fit TRBD2. The CDR3 contains 16 residues. V gave up 5 bases and J gave up 2 bases; unmatched junction bases: 4. CDR1 is SGHTA and CDR2 is FQGNSA in the germline V gene. CDR3 amino acids: CASSLGTSGNTGELFF. The CDR3, as DNA: TGTGCCAGCAGCCTAGGGACTAGCGGAAACACCGGGGAGCTGTTTTTT.

This clonotype was found a few times. This chain joins TRBV4-1 and TRBJ1-1; D is unclear. Per the germline V gene, CDR1 is MGHRA and CDR2 is YSYEKL. This CDR3 spans 15 amino acids. The V end lost 0 bases, the J end lost 4 bases, and 12 bases lay between the germline ends. CDR3 coding DNA: TGCGCCAGCAGCCAAGATAGCCTGGGAAGCACTGAAGCTTTCTTT. This translates into CASSQDSLGSTEAFF.

This chain uses TRBV29-1 with TRBJ2-1; TRBD1 agrees at 8 bases. The V segment lost 4 bases and the J segment 5 bases; nucleotides outside the gene matches: 4. Germline V gene lookup returns CDR1 SQVTM and CDR2 ANQGSEA. The CDR3 contains 13 residues. CDR3 sequence (DNA): TGCAGCGTTGGGACAGGGATCGACAATGAGCAGTTCTTC. It codes for CSVGTGIDNEQFF.

The chain uses TRBV4-1 and TRBJ1-2, with no clear D. V lost 0 bases to trimming and J lost 3 bases, with 11 bases between them. Germline V gives CDR1 MGHRA, CDR2 YSYEKL. CDR3 size: 15 residues. The CDR3 nucleotides are TGCGCCAGCAGCCAAGAGTCGACGGATTACTATGGCTACACCTTC. As protein: CASSQESTDYYGYTF.

This clonotype was seen a handful of times. The chain employs TRBV2 and TRBJ2-1; no definite D call. Germline V CDR1 and CDR2: SNHLY, FYNNEI. The CDR3 has 15 amino acids. Trimming stripped 1 base from V and 0 bases from J, with 7 bases between. CDR3 sequence (DNA): TGTGCCAGCAGTGAAGTTGAACGCTCCTACAATGAGCAGTTCTTC. Residues: CASSEVERSYNEQFF.

This rearrangement joins TRBV4-1 to TRBJ2-5; 8 bases align to TRBD2. The germline gives CDR1 MGHRA, CDR2 YSYEKL. The CDR3 contains 17 residues. The trim removed 1 base at V and 1 base at J, leaving 8 bases unmatched. CDR3 sequence: CASSQGGQRGPQETQYF. CDR3 DNA: TGCGCCAGCAGCCAAGGGGGCCAGCGGGGGCCCCAAGAGACCCAGTACTTC.

Many counts were recorded for this clonotype. This chain uses TRBV27 with TRBJ2-7; D is ambiguous. The CDR3 is made up of 13 amino acids. The ends were cut back, 0 bases at V and 2 bases at J, with 5 bases in the middle. Per the germline V gene, CDR1 is MNHEY and CDR2 is SMNVEV (reference sequence). The CDR3 reads CASSLSRTYEQYF. The CDR3 DNA reads as TGTGCCAGCAGTTTATCTCGGACCTACGAGCAGTACTTC.

The J gene is TRBJ1-2, the V gene TRBV6-6; D is undetermined. The CDR3 has 13 residues. Germline CDR1 reads MNHNY; CDR2 reads SVGAGI (reference sequence). Trimming cost V 0 bases and J 4 bases, with 6 bases left between them. CDR3: CASSYSRIYGYTF. The CDR3 DNA sequence: TGTGCCAGCAGTTACTCGAGAATCTATGGCTACACCTTC.

This clonotype has a handful of counts. The chain joins TRBV7-2 to TRBJ2-6, with D possibly matching TRBD1 (6 bases). V lost 5 bases to trimming and J lost 1 base, with 18 bases between them. This CDR3 has 18 residues. CDR1 SGHTA and CDR2 FQGNSA come from the germline V gene. CDR3 sequence: CASSQGSAQTSGANVLTF. The CDR3 nucleotides are TGTGCCAGCAGCCAGGGGAGCGCACAAACATCTGGGGCCAACGTCCTGACTTTC.

This sequence joins TRBV28 and TRBJ1-2; D not resolved. With 3 bases removed from V and 8 bases from J, the gap between germline ends came to 10 bases. The germline V gene encodes CDR1 MDHEN and CDR2 SYDVKM. The CDR3 totals 12 residues. The CDR3 DNA follows: TGTGCCAGCAGTTTTCCCCCCGGCGGCTACACCTTC. Translated, it gives CASSFPPGGYTF.

The chain recombines TRBV12-3 or TRBV12-4 with TRBJ2-5; TRBD2 aligns across 9 bases. The CDR3 totals 16 residues. The junction had 7 bases not matched to a gene; V was cut back by 4 bases and J by 1 base. Here the CDR3 reads CASSSRTSVSQETQYF. The CDR3 nucleotides are TGTGCCAGCAGTTCACGGACTAGCGTCTCCCAAGAGACCCAGTACTTC.

The chain carries TRBV7-9 and TRBJ2-1; D not resolved. The CDR3 is 16 residues long. V lost 2 bases and J lost 0, with 11 bases in between. Germline-derived CDR1 and CDR2 are SEHNR and FQNEAQ (reference sequence). CDR3 sequence (DNA): TGTGCCAGCAGCTTAAGGGCCGCGAGCTCCTACAATGAGCAGTTCTTC. It yields the protein CASSLRAASSYNEQFF.

J is TRBJ2-5 and V is TRBV7-9; TRBD1 matches 7 bases. Germline CDR1 reads SEHNR; CDR2 reads FQNEAQ (reference sequence). The CDR3 totals 15 residues. V lost 1 base, J lost 7 bases, and 9 bases stayed unmatched. The CDR3 here is CASSLVGTDAGTQYF. CDR3 DNA sequence: TGTGCCAGCAGCTTAGTTGGGACAGACGCGGGGACCCAGTACTTC.

The CDR3 is CASQRGGSRGREKLFF. The CDR3 region has the DNA TGTGCCAGTCAGCGGGGAGGGTCCCGCGGACGGGAAAAACTGTTTTTT. The chain links TRBV19 to TRBJ1-4; D uncertain. Germline CDR1 and CDR2: LNHDA and SQIVND (reference sequence). The CDR3 is 16 residues long. V was clipped by 8 bases and J by 8 bases, with 24 bases between them. Looking up the rest from reference TRBV19 and TRBJ1-4 gives the full variable domain: DGGITQSPKYLFRKEGQNVTLSCEQNLNHDAMYWYRQDPGQGLRLIYYSQIVNDFQKGDIAEGYSVSREKKESFPLTVTSAQKNPTAFYLCASQRGGSRGREKLFFGSGTQLSVL.

The V call is TRBV10-3, the J call TRBJ2-1, with 7 bases aligning to TRBD1. In germline, CDR1 is ENHRY, CDR2 SYGVKD. The V and J ends lost 3 bases and 4 bases, in that order; junction bases with no gene match: 6. The CDR3 is 15 amino acids. The CDR3 loop is CAISDPGQTYNEQFF. CDR3 DNA sequence: TGTGCCATCAGTGATCCGGGACAGACATACAATGAGCAGTTCTTC.

The V and J genes are TRBV12-3 or TRBV12-4 and TRBJ2-3; no firm D call. Trimming shortened V by 3 bases and J by 0 bases, and 13 bases separated the two germline ends. The CDR3 runs to 16 residues. In DNA, the CDR3 is TGTGCCAGCAGTTTTTGGGCGCGGCCTAGCACAGATACGCAGTATTTT. Translation: CASSFWARPSTDTQYF.

This clonotype was detected only a few times. The chain employs TRBV4-1 and TRBJ2-3, with TRBD2 as a possible D gene (6 bases). The CDR3 consists of 17 residues. V lost 3 bases, J lost 6 bases, and 22 bases lay in between. Per germline, CDR1 MGHRA and CDR2 YSYEKL. CDR3 protein: CASSQAGTPDPWDTQYF. The CDR3 DNA reads TGCGCCAGCAGCCAGGCGGGGACTCCAGATCCGTGGGATACGCAGTATTTT.

The genes are TRBV5-1 and TRBJ2-5, with TRBD1 matching 7 bases. The CDR3 totals 15 residues. Germline V lookup: CDR1 SGHRS, CDR2 YFSETQ. Trimming took 3 bases from V and 2 from J; bases not matched to a gene: 7. CDR3: CASSSVARGQETQYF. The DNA of the CDR3 is TGCGCCAGCAGCTCCGTGGCCAGGGGGCAAGAGACCCAGTACTTC.

The chain links TRBV11-2 to TRBJ2-3; perhaps TRBD1 as D (6 bases). Germline values: CDR1 SGHAT, CDR2 FQNNGV. This CDR3 spans 14 amino acids. V lost 5 bases, J lost 2 bases, and 11 bases lay in between. The CDR3 DNA reads as TGTGCCAGCAGCCGGGACAAAGACACAGATACGCAGTATTTT. It yields the protein CASSRDKDTDTQYF.

The rearrangement links TRBV5-4 to TRBJ2-1; tentatively, D is TRBD1 (6 bases). Germline CDR1 reads SGHNT; CDR2 reads YYREEE (reference sequence). V gave up 4 bases and J gave up 2 bases, with 16 bases separating them. This CDR3 is 16 amino acids long. The CDR3 loop is CASSPRQAVTYNEQFF. Written as DNA, the CDR3 is TGTGCCAGCAGCCCCAGACAGGCCGTGACCTACAATGAGCAGTTCTTC.

V gene TRBV7-2 combines with J gene TRBJ2-7; D unclear. The CDR3 is 17 amino acids. Germline V gene lookup returns CDR1 SGHTA and CDR2 FQGNSA. The ends were cut back, 1 base at V and 0 bases at J, with 16 bases in the middle. The chain's CDR3 is CASSLVPRSSTSYEQYF. The CDR3 DNA reads TGTGCCAGCAGCTTAGTTCCGCGGAGCTCTACCTCCTACGAGCAGTACTTC.

This chain connects TRBV19 to TRBJ2-7, with D possibly TRBD1 on 5 matching bases. The CDR3 length is 12 residues. V was clipped by 5 bases and J by 7 bases, with 12 bases between them. Looked up from germline, CDR1 is LNHDA and CDR2 is SQIVND (reference sequence). The CDR3 DNA follows: TGTGCCAGTAGTTGGGGTCCAGGGGAGCAGTACTTC. Its protein is CASSWGPGEQYF.

This clonotype was recorded only once. The V and J genes are TRBV5-4 and TRBJ1-2; the match to TRBD1 covers 8 bases. With V trimmed by 0 bases and J by 7 bases, 5 bases remained unmatched. Germline assignment: CDR1 SGHNT and CDR2 YYREEE (reference sequence). The CDR3 loop spans 14 amino acids. The chain's CDR3 is CASSLAGTGFGYTF. CDR3 sequence (DNA): TGTGCCAGCAGCTTGGCAGGGACAGGTTTTGGCTACACCTTC.

V gene TRBV28 combines with J gene TRBJ1-6; 7 bases match TRBD1. This CDR3 contains 14 residues. In germline, CDR1 is MDHEN, CDR2 SYDVKM. V lost 7 bases to trimming and J lost 7 bases; unmatched junction nucleotides: 7. CDR3 loop: CASTPGQTNSPLHF. The CDR3 DNA is TGTGCCAGCACTCCGGGACAGACGAATTCACCCCTCCACTTT. Complete variable domain (other parts from reference TRBV28 and TRBJ1-6): DVKVTQSSRYLVKRTGEKVFLECVQDMDHENMFWYRQDPGLGLRLIYFSYDVKMKEKGDIPEGYSVSREKKERFSLILESASTNQTSMYLCASTPGQTNSPLHFGNGTRLTVT.